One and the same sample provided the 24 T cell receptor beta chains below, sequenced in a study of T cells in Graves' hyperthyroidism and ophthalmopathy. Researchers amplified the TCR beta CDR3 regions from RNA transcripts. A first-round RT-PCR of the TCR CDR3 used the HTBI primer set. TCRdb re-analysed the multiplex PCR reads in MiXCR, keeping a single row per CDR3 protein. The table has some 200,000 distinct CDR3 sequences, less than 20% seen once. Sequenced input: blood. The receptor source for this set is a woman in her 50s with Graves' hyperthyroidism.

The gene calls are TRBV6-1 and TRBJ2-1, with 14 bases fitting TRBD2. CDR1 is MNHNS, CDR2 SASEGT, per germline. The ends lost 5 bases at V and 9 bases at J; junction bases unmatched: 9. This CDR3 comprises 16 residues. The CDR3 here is CASSRPTSGRAGEQFF. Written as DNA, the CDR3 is TGTGCCAGCAGTAGACCGACTAGCGGGAGGGCCGGTGAGCAGTTCTTC.

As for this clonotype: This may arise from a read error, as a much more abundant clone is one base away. This CDR3 is CASSLTVNSPLHF. The CDR3 nucleotides are TGTGCCAGCAGTTTAACAGTCAATTCACCCCTCCACTTT. This chain connects TRBV12-3 or TRBV12-4 to TRBJ1-6; D is uncertain. The CDR3 sequence is 13 residues long. V lost 2 bases and J lost 7, with 6 bases in between.

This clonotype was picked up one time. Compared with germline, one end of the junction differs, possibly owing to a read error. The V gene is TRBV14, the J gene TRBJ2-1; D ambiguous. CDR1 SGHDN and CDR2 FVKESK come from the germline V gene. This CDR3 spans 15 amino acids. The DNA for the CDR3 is TGTGCCAGCAGCCAAGGCCCAGGTTTTTACAATGAGCGGTTCTTC. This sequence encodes CASSQGPGFYNERFF.

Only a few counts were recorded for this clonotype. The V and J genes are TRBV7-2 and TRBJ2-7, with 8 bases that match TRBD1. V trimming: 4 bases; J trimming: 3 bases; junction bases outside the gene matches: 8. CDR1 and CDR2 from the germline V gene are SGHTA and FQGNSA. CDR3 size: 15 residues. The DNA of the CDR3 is TGTGCCAGCAGCTCACGGGACAGGTGGGACTACGAGCAGTACTTC. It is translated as CASSSRDRWDYEQYF.

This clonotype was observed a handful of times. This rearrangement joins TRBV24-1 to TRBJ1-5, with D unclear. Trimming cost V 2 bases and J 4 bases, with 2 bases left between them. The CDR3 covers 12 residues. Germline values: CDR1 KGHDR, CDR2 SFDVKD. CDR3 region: CATSDSNQPQHF. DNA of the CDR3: TGTGCCACCAGTGATTCTAATCAGCCCCAGCATTTT.

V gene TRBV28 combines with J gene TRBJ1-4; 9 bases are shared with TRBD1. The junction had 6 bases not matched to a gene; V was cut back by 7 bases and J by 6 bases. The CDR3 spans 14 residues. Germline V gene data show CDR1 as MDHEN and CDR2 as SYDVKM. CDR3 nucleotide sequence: TGTGCCAGCACCACTGGGACAGGGCATGAAAAACTGTTTTTT. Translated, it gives CASTTGTGHEKLFF. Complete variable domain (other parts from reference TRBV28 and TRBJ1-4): DVKVTQSSRYLVKRTGEKVFLECVQDMDHENMFWYRQDPGLGLRLIYFSYDVKMKEKGDIPEGYSVSREKKERFSLILESASTNQTSMYLCASTTGTGHEKLFFGSGTQLSVL.

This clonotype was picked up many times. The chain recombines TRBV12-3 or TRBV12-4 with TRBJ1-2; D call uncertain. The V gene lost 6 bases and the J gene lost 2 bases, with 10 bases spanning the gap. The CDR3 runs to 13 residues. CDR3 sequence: CASRPDKNYGYTF. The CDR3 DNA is TGTGCCAGCAGACCCGACAAAAACTATGGCTACACCTTC.

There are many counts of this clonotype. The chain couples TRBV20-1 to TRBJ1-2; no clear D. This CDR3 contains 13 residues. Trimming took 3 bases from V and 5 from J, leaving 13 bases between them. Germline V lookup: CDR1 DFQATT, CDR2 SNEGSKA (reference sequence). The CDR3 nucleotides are TGCAGTGCTAGGTCGGCAGAAAAGTATGGCTACACCTTC. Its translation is CSARSAEKYGYTF.

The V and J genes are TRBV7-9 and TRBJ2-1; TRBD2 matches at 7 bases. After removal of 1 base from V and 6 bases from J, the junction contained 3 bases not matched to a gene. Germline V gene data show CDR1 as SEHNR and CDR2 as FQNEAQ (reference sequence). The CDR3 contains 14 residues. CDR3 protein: CASSLGSGGNEQFF. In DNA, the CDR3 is TGTGCCAGCAGCTTAGGATCGGGGGGCAATGAGCAGTTCTTC.

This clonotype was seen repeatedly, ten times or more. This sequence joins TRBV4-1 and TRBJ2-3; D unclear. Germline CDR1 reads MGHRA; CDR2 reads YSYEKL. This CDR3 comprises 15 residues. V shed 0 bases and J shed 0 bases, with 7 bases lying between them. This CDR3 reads CASSQDGLSTDTQYF. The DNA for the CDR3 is TGCGCCAGCAGCCAAGACGGGTTGAGCACAGATACGCAGTATTTT.

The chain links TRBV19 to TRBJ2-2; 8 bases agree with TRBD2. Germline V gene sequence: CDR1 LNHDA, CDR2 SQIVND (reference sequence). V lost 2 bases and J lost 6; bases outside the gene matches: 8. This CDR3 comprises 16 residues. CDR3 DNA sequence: TGTGCCAGTAGTATAATCGGTAGCGGGATCCCCGGGGAGCTGTTTTTT. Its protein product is CASSIIGSGIPGELFF.

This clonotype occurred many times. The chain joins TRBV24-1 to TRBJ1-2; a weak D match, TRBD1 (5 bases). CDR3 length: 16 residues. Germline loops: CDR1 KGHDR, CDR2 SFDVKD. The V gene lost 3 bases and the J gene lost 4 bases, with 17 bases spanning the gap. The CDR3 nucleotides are TGTGCCACCAGTGATGCGACCTCCGGACATTTCTATGGCTACACCTTC. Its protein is CATSDATSGHFYGYTF.

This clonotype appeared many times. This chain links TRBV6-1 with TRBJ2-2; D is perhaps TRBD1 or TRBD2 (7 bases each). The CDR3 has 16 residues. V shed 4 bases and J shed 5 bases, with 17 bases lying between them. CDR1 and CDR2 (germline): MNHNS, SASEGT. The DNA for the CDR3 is TGTGCCAGCAGTGGAGCGGGACAGCCTCTAACCGGGGAGCTGTTTTTT. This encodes CASSGAGQPLTGELFF.

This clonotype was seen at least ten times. The CDR3 DNA reads as TGTGCCAGCAGCCAGGAAACCTACGAGCAGTACTTC. Protein product: CASSQETYEQYF. The rearrangement joins TRBV3-1 to TRBJ2-7, with D uncertain. Looked up from germline, CDR1 is LGHDT and CDR2 is YNNKEL (reference sequence). V dropped 3 bases and J dropped 2 bases, with 5 bases sitting between them. This CDR3 has 12 residues.

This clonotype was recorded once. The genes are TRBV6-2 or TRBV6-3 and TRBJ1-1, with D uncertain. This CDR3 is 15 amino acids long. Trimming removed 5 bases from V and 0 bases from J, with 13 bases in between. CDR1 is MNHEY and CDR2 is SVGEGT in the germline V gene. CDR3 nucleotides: TGTGCCAGCAGTCCTATAAGTCCCCTGAACACTGAAGCTTTCTTT. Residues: CASSPISPLNTEAFF.

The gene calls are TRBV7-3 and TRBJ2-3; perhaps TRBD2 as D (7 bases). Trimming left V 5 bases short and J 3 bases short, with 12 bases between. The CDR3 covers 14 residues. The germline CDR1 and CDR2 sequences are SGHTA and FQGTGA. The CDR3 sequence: CASSPGGPTDTQYF. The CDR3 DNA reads TGTGCCAGCAGCCCCGGGGGGCCTACAGATACGCAGTATTTT.

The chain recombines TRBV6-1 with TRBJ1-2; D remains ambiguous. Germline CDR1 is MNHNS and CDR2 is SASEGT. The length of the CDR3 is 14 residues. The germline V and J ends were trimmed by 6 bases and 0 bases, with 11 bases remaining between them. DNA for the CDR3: TGTGCCAGCAGCTATAAAGACACTAACTATGGCTACACCTTC. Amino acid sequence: CASSYKDTNYGYTF.

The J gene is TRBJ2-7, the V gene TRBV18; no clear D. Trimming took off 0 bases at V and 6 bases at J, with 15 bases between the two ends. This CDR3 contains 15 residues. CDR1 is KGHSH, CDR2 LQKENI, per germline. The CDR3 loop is CASSPPMAGPAEQYF. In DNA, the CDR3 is TGTGCCAGCTCACCACCGATGGCAGGCCCCGCCGAGCAGTACTTC.

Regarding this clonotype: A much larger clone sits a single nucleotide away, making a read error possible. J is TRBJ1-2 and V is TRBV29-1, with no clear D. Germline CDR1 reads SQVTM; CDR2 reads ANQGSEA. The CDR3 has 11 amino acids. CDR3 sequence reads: CSVDVGYGHTF. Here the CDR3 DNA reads TGCAGCGTTGATGTGGGATATGGCCACACCTTC.

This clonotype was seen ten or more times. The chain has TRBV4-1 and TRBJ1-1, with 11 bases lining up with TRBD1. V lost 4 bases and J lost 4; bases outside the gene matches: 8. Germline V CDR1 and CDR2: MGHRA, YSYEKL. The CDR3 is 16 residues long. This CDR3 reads CASSRGQGARGTEAFF. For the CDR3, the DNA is TGCGCCAGCAGCCGTGGACAGGGGGCGAGAGGCACTGAAGCTTTCTTT.

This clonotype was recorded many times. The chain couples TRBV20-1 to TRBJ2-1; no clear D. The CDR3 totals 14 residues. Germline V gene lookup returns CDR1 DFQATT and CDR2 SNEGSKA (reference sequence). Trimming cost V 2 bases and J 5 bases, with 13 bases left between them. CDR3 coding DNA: TGCAGTGCTAGATCCCGACGGGTAAACAATGAGCAGTTCTTC. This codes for CSARSRRVNNEQFF.

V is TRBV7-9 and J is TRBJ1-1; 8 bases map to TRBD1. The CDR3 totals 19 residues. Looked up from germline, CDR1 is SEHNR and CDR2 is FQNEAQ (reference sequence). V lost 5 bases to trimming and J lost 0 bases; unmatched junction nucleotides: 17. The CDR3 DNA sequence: TGTGCCAGCAGCGGACGGCCGTTTGGACAGGGAGCCATGAACACTGAAGCTTTCTTT. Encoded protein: CASSGRPFGQGAMNTEAFF.

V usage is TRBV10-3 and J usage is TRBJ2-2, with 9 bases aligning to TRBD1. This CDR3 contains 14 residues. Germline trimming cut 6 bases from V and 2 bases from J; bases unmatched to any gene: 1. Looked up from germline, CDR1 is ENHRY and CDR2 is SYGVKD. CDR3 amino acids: CAISTGGNTGELFF. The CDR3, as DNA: TGTGCCATCAGCACAGGGGGCAACACCGGGGAGCTGTTTTTT.

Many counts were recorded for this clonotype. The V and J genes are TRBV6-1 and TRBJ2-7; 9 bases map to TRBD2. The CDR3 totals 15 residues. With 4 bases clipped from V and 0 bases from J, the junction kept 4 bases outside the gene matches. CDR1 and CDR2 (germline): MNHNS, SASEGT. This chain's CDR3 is CASSATSGNSYEQYF. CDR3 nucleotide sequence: TGTGCCAGCAGTGCGACTAGCGGAAACTCCTACGAGCAGTACTTC.